The TCR beta chain described here comes from a study of T-cell reconstitution after alpha-beta-depleted transplantation in children. The germline V gene has CDR1 SGHRS and CDR2 YFSETQ. With 3 bases removed from V and 3 bases from J, the gap between germline ends came to 13 bases. This CDR3 spans 14 amino acids. This clonotype was seen at least ten times. A TCRbeta library incorporating unique molecular identifiers was prepared. TCRdb re-called the PCR reads with MiXCR, one entry per CDR3 protein. The sample contains approximately 300,000 distinct CDR3 sequences, about 9.4% of which appear only once. The rearrangement links TRBV5-1 to TRBJ2-7, with D possibly being TRBD2 (5 bases). Sequenced material: PBMCs, taken before TCRalphabeta/CD19-depleted stem cell transplant. The receptor comes from a boy younger than two with acute myeloid leukemia, due to receive a stem cell transplant. This CDR3 reads CASSSEGSYYEQYF. The CDR3 nucleotides read TGCGCCAGCAGCTCCGAGGGATCCTACTACGAGCAGTACTTC.